This T cell receptor beta chain was sequenced during a study of T-cell memory formation after mild COVID-19. The 5'RACE method, run with constant-segment primers, produced TCR alpha and TCR beta cDNA libraries (carrying sample barcodes and UMIs). Via MiXCR, TCRdb re-called the 5' RACE reads, giving one row per CDR3 protein. Among fewer than 650,000 distinct CDR3 sequences, about a fifth were seen once, and the ten largest hold 7% to 9%. CDR1 is MNHEY, CDR2 SMNVEV, per germline (reference sequence). The CDR3 sequence is 14 residues long. Trimming pared 8 bases from V and 5 bases from J, leaving 18 bases between.

The clonotype was recovered from an adult woman who had mild COVID-19 (a few samples of this study predate the infection). Cell type and time point are not known. V usage is TRBV27 and J usage is TRBJ1-1, with D hard to call. The sequenced sample was PBMCs or a T cell subset sorted from them (not recorded which). CDR3: CASRDLLGNTEAFF. CDR3 in DNA: TGTGCCAGCCGTGATCTTTTAGGTAATACTGAAGCTTTCTTT.